The 5 T cell receptor delta chains below were found in one sample sequenced in a study of γδ T cells in repeated Plasmodium falciparum infection. Gammadelta T cells were flow-sorted from PBMC into Vgamma9/Vdelta2+ and Vdelta2-negative populations for bulk analysis. TCRdb redid the clone calls on the multiplex PCR reads with CATT. In the table there are approximately 50,000 delta-chain clones, roughly 1.9% of which are singletons. Sequencing input: gamma-delta T cells from blood. The receptor source for this set is a pool of human donors (malaria-infected and uninfected, not separated).

This clone was counted only a few times. The protein TCRdb gives is from a much larger clone and does not agree with this DNA's translation at residue 9, likely a read error; the protein shown here comes from the DNA. The genes are TRDV1 and TRDJ1; D is possibly TRDD2 (5 bases). The V end was cut by 2 bases, the J end by 0 bases, with 16 bases between. CDR3 length: 17 amino acids. CDR1 is TSWWSYY and CDR2 is QGS in the germline V gene. The CDR3 DNA follows: TGTGCTCTTGGGGAAGCTTTTCCTCTCGAATACACCGATAAACTCATCTTT. Its translation is CALGEAFPLEYTDKLIF.

A word on this clone: TCRdb records a much larger clone's protein for this DNA, with a difference at residue 5 that likely arises from a read error; the protein given is the translation of the DNA. V gene TRDV1 combines with J gene TRDJ2, with 9 positions matching TRDD3. TCRdb supplies no J gene; here it was assigned by aligning the nucleotide sequence to germline. This CDR3 region has 21 residues. CDR1 and CDR2 from the germline V gene are TSWWSYY and QGS. The ends lost 4 bases at V and 4 bases at J; junction bases unmatched: 22. The CDR3 sequence is CALGVPQFFTGGRYRTAQLFF. CDR3 nucleotide sequence: TGTGCTCTTGGGGTACCACAGTTTTTCACTGGGGGACGTTATCGGACAGCACAACTCTTCTTT.

To note about this clone: A single base is all that separates this from a far larger clone, so a read error is likely. This specimen includes other DNA sequences encoding the same CDR3. The chain employs TRDV2 and TRDJ1, with D unclear. TCRdb records no J gene; here it was assigned by comparing the DNA to germline. Germline-derived CDR1 and CDR2 are GEAIGNYY and EKD. This CDR3 has 17 residues. Deletions cut 1 base from V and 0 bases from J, with 17 bases between. DNA for the CDR3: TGTGCCTGTGACACTGTGTCCTCTCCGGGGTACACCGATAAACTCATCTTT. Protein sequence: CACDTVSSPGYTDKLIF.

Concerning this clone itself: The protein recorded in TCRdb matches a much larger clone and deviates from this DNA's translation at residue 19, suggesting a read error; the protein here is obtained by translating the DNA. TRDV1 is the V gene, and the J gene was not called; the D call TRDD3 from the table was never checked on the DNA. Germline V gene data show CDR1 as TSWWSYY and CDR2 as QGS. The CDR3 extends over 21 amino acids. CDR3 bases: TGTGCTCTTGGGGAAGGTCAACTATCCGTACTGGGGGATACGTACACCGATAAACCCATCTTT. Amino acids: CALGEGQLSVLGDTYTDKPIF.

This clone was seen only a few times. With only one base between it and a far larger clone, this is likely a read error. Other DNA sequences in this specimen translate into the identical CDR3. This chain uses TRDV1 with TRDJ1, with D maybe TRDD3 (6 bases). No J gene was available from TCRdb, and it was assigned here by a germline match of the DNA. Germline CDR1 is TSWWSYY and CDR2 is QGS. The CDR3 totals 19 residues. V lost 2 bases and J lost 0, with 22 bases in between. CDR3: CALGEGAGARRGYTDKLIF. For the CDR3, the DNA is TGTGCTCTTGGGGAAGGCGCTGGGGCTCGGAGAGGGTACACCGATAAACTCATCTTT.